This T cell receptor beta chain was profiled in a study of spatial heterogeneity in lung cancer. Study summary: TCR transcript abundance in tumor regions was strongly correlated with the T cell module score obtained from matched bulk RNA-seq.

This clonotype was seen at least ten times. Its antigen is undetermined. The sample's time point: sample taken at primary tumor resection. The study sequenced unsorted whole RNA from tumor, nontumor lung or frozen PBMC. The germline CDR1 and CDR2 sequences are SNHLY and FYNNEI. This CDR3 is 13 amino acids long. Trimming pared 7 bases from V and 0 bases from J, leaving 8 bases between. Individual TCR cDNA molecules each bore their own unique molecular identifier. TCRdb itself ran the 5' RACE reads through MiXCR, one entry per CDR3 protein. The sample lists around 95,000 distinct CDR3 sequences, 3.5% to 5% occurring once. Study conclusions and caveats: In tumors, expanded intratumoral alpha and beta TCR counts tracked mutation counts. Alpha chains reached an estimated coverage of about 7% of tumor T cells, and beta chains approximately 13%.

This chain uses TRBV2 with TRBJ2-3; D gene ambiguous. The origin of this receptor is a male donor with early-stage non-small cell lung cancer. Sequences were derived from lung tumor tissue, sampled at surgery. CDR3 in amino acids: CASTRYSTDTQYF. CDR3 nucleotides: TGTGCCAGCACCAGATATAGCACAGATACGCAGTATTTT.